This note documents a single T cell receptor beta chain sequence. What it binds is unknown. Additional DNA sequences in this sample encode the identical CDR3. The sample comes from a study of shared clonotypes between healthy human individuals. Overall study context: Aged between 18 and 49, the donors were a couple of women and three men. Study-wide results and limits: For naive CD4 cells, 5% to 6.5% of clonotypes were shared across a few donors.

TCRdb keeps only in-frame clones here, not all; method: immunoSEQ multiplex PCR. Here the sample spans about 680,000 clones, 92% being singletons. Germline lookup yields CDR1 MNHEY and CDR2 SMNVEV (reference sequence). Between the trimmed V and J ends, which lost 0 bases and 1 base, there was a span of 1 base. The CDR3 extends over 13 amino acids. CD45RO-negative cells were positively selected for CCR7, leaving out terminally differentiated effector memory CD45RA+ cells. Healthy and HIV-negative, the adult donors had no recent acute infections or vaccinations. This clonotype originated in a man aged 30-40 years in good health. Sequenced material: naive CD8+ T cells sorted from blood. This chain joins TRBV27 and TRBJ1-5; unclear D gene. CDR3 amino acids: CASSLSSNQPQHF. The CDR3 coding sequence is TGTGCCAGCAGTTTATCGAGCAATCAGCCCCAGCATTTT.